One sample yielded the 11 T cell receptor beta chains listed below, sequenced in a study of vaccination effects on CD4 cells after COVID-19 (dated by TCRdb to between 2021 and 2023). Receptor libraries were prepared by the immunoSEQ multiplex PCR assay. This is the immuneACCESS table as TCRdb keeps it, with only in-frame sequences that have V and J called. A part of the clones is gone; compared with another copy, unresolved V genes explain less than half, and the rest is unexplained. The sample table holds roughly 46,000 clones, of which 65% to 75% were seen once. The ten largest clones add up to approximately 16% of the sample. In the ViraFEST assay, PBMC were stimulated with viral peptide pools, and TCR sequencing was then used to find antigen-specific CD4+ T cell clonotypes based on their expansion. After approximately 11 days of culture, CD4+ T cells were isolated with the EasySep CD4+ T cell isolation kit. Participants received two doses of either the BNT162b2 or the mRNA-1273 mRNA SARS-CoV-2 vaccine.

No antigens are known for them. Specimen: CD4+ T cells from PBMCs cultured with HCoV-OC43 spike peptides, collected after COVID-19 vaccination. The sample's cell subset or site, from its label and the paper: HCoV-OC43 spike overlapping peptide pool stimulation. The receptors were sampled from a human donor who received a COVID-19 vaccine.

The chain has TRBV11-2 and TRBJ2-2; the D is unclear. V lost 1 base to trimming and J lost 10 bases, with 10 bases between them. The CDR3 sequence is 13 residues long. Germline values: CDR1 SGHAT, CDR2 FQNNGV. The CDR3 spells CASSLGPAVELFF. The CDR3 nucleotides read TGTGCCAGCAGCTTAGGCCCGGCCGTGGAGCTGTTTTTT.

V and J are TRBV1 and TRBJ2-1; the table calls TRBD2, which could not be checked here. TRBV1 is reported as a pseudogene. CDR3 length: 20 amino acids. CDR3: CTSSQLIGTSGGSSYNEQFF. The CDR3 coding sequence is TGCACCAGCAGCCAATTAATAGGGACTAGCGGGGGGAGCTCCTACAATGAGCAGTTCTTC.

The chain combines TRBV29-1 with TRBJ2-1, with 12 bases matching TRBD1. This CDR3 is 14 amino acids long. The V segment lost 5 bases and the J segment 6 bases; nucleotides outside the gene matches: 5. Germline CDR1 SQVTM, CDR2 ANQGSEA. CDR3 sequence: CSVRDRGRGNEQFF. In nucleotides, the CDR3 is TGCAGCGTTAGGGACAGGGGGCGCGGCAATGAGCAGTTCTTC.

The rearrangement links TRBV19 to TRBJ2-2; 7 bases agree with TRBD2. The CDR3 spans 16 residues. Germline CDR1 is LNHDA and CDR2 is SQIVND (reference sequence). With 3 bases clipped from V and 0 bases from J, the junction kept 4 bases outside the gene matches. The CDR3 bases are TGTGCCAGTAGTATTTGGCGGGGGTCGAACACCGGGGAGCTGTTTTTT. It codes for CASSIWRGSNTGELFF.

This clone appeared a single time. The chain links TRBV5-1 to TRBJ2-3, with D unclear. V dropped 0 bases and J dropped 1 base, with 12 bases sitting between them. CDR1 and CDR2 (germline): SGHRS, YFSETQ. The CDR3 sequence is 16 residues long. CDR3 in amino acids: CASSLAGSTRTDTQYF. In DNA, the CDR3 is TGCGCCAGCAGCTTGGCCGGGTCAACCCGCACAGATACGCAGTATTTT.

The V and J genes are TRBV7-8 and TRBJ1-1; 10 nucleotides align to TRBD1. V was pared by 5 bases and J by 3 bases, with 3 bases of the junction left unmatched. The V gene's germline CDR1 is SGHVS and CDR2 FQNEAQ. The CDR3 is 14 amino acids. The CDR3 sequence is CASSPGQGYTEAFF. The DNA of the CDR3 is TGTGCCAGCAGCCCGGGACAGGGGTACACTGAAGCTTTCTTT.

This clone counts as medium-sized (0.01 to 0.1%). The V gene is TRBV6-5, the J gene TRBJ1-2; 10 positions agree with TRBD1. The CDR3 is made up of 15 amino acids. The V gene's germline CDR1 is MNHEY and CDR2 SVGAGI. Trimming removed 5 bases from V and 4 bases from J; junction bases left unmatched: 7. Here the CDR3 reads CASSKPGQGTYGYTF. Here the CDR3 DNA reads TGTGCCAGCAGTAAACCGGGACAGGGGACCTATGGCTACACCTTC.

In its sample, this clone was seen a few times. V gene TRBV10-1 combines with J gene TRBJ2-7; perhaps D is TRBD1 or TRBD2 (5 bases each). From germline, CDR1 is WNHNN and CDR2 SYGVQD (reference sequence). The CDR3 covers 16 residues. V was clipped by 5 bases and J by 1 base, with 18 bases between them. CDR3 DNA: TGCGCCAGCAGTTACTCTTCCGGGACGGCATCCTACGAGCAGTACTTC. This gives the protein CASSYSSGTASYEQYF.

This chain joins TRBV11-2 and TRBJ2-3, with unresolved D. This CDR3 is built from 15 residues. Trimming left V 3 bases short and J 5 bases short, with 15 bases between. CDR1 is SGHAT, CDR2 FQNNGV, per germline. The CDR3 is CASSLGSSTGDTQYF. CDR3 nucleotide sequence: TGTGCCAGCAGCTTGGGCTCCTCGACGGGAGATACGCAGTATTTT.

This chain joins TRBV5-8 and TRBJ1-5, with 7 bases lining up with TRBD1. CDR1 SGHTS and CDR2 YDEGEE come from the germline V gene. V shed 4 bases and J 7 bases; nucleotides not matched to a gene: 11. The CDR3 loop spans 15 amino acids. The CDR3 DNA is TGTGCCAGCAGCCCCGGGACAGTTGGAAGGCAGCCCCAGCATTTT. This codes for CASSPGTVGRQPQHF.

Remarks on this clone: The identical CDR3 is also encoded by other nucleotide sequences in the sample. CDR3 amino acids: CASSQDPSNEQFF. CDR3 in DNA: TGTGCCAGCAGCCAAGATCCGTCGAATGAGCAGTTCTTC. V usage is TRBV4-2 and J usage is TRBJ2-1, with D unresolved. The germline V and J ends were trimmed by 0 bases and 7 bases, with 7 bases remaining between them. Germline V gene sequence: CDR1 LGHNA, CDR2 YNFKEQ. The length of the CDR3 is 13 residues.